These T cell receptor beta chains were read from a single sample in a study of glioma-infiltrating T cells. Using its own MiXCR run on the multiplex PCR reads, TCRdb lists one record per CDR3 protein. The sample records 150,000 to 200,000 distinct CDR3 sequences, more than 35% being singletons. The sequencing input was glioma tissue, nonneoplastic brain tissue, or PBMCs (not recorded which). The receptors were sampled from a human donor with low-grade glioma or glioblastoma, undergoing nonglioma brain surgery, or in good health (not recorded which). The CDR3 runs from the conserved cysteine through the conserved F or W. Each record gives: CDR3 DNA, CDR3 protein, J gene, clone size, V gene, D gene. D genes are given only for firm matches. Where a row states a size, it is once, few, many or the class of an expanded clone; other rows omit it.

DNA: TGTGCCACCAGCAGGGGTCCGAACACAGATACGCAGTATTTT
CDR3: CATSRGPNTDTQYF
J: TRBJ2-3
size: many
V: TRBV15
D: -

DNA: TGCAGCGTTGGGACTAGCATGGAGACCCAGTACTTC
CDR3: CSVGTSMETQYF
J: TRBJ2-5
size: -
V: TRBV29-1
D: TRBD2

DNA: TGCGCCAGCAGCTTGGCTGGGGAGCTGTTTTTT
CDR3: CASSLAGELFF
J: TRBJ2-2
size: few
V: TRBV5-1
D: -

DNA: TGTGCCAGCAGTTTAGAAGGACTAGCGGTTTATACAGATACGCAGTACTTC
CDR3: CASSLEGLAVYTDTQYF
J: TRBJ2-7
size: -
V: TRBV27
D: TRBD2

DNA: TGCGCCAGCATCCCCGGGACATCTCACGAGCAGTACTTC
CDR3: CASIPGTSHEQYF
J: TRBJ2-7
size: -
V: TRBV4-1
D: -

DNA: TGTGCCAGCACCAAGACAGGGAACAATGAGCAGTTCTTC
CDR3: CASTKTGNNEQFF
J: TRBJ2-1
size: -
V: TRBV28
D: TRBD1

DNA: TGTGCCAGTAGCCCGGACATAACGAACACCGGGGAGCTGTTTTTT
CDR3: CASSPDITNTGELFF
J: TRBJ2-2
size: few
V: TRBV19
D: -

DNA: TGTGCCAGCAGACTGTGGGATCAGCCCCAGCATTTT
CDR3: CASRLWDQPQHF
J: TRBJ1-5
size: many
V: TRBV2
D: -

DNA: TGCAGCGTTGTATCGCTTTGCGGACAGAATGTTAACACTGAAGCTTTCTTT
CDR3: CSVVSLCGQNVNTEAFF
J: TRBJ1-1
size: -
V: TRBV29-1
D: -

DNA: TGTGCCAGCTCACAAAGGCAAGAGATGGAAGCTTTCTTT
CDR3: CASSQRQEMEAFF
J: TRBJ1-1
size: many
V: TRBV18
D: -

DNA: TGCGCCAGCAGCCGACCGGGACAGGGAGGAGAGACCCAGTACTTC
CDR3: CASSRPGQGGETQYF
J: TRBJ2-5
size: -
V: TRBV4-3
D: TRBD1

DNA: TGTGCCAGCAGTGAAGGGATCCAGAGCCCAGGCTACACCTTC
CDR3: CASSEGIQSPGYTF
J: TRBJ1-2
size: many
V: TRBV6-1
D: -

DNA: TGTGCCAGCAGTTTAGGGGGACAACGGGAAAAACTGTTTTTT
CDR3: CASSLGGQREKLFF
J: TRBJ1-4
size: few
V: TRBV12-3/TRBV12-4
D: -

DNA: TGTGCCAGCAGGCAGGCACAGGTCAAGTCCTACAATGAGCAGTTCTTC
CDR3: CASRQAQVKSYNEQFF
J: TRBJ2-1
size: -
V: TRBV6-1
D: -

DNA: TGTGCCAGCAGCCAAGATGGTGCGGGTCTTCTCGATGAGCAGTTCTTC
CDR3: CASSQDGAGLLDEQFF
J: TRBJ2-1
size: -
V: TRBV3-1
D: -

DNA: TGTGCCAGCAGCTTAACTTCCGGGGGGCGGAATGAGCAGTTCTTC
CDR3: CASSLTSGGRNEQFF
J: TRBJ2-1
size: -
V: TRBV7-3
D: -

DNA: TGCAGTGCGGGGGGGAACACAGATACGCAGTATTTT
CDR3: CSAGGNTDTQYF
J: TRBJ2-3
size: many
V: TRBV20-1
D: TRBD2

DNA: TGTGCCAGCAGTGAAAGAGAAACTGGGGCCAACGTCCTGACTTTC
CDR3: CASSERETGANVLTF
J: TRBJ2-6
size: -
V: TRBV2
D: -